These T cell receptor beta chains were read from a single sample in a study of T cell responses to AZD1222 COVID-19 vaccine. Sequencing was performed with immunoSEQ multiplex PCR; in TCRdb, only in-frame clones are kept and a portion is missing. The table has approximately 100,000 clones, roughly 90% seen once; the top ten hold 9.5% to 15%. Source: peripheral blood, taken on day 0 of MenACWY control vaccination. Receptors were obtained from an adult in good health. Each CDR3 is given with its conserved first and last residue. A D gene is named only where the DNA matches it firmly. The size of a clone is reported for some rows only, either as once, few or many, or as a class for expanded clones.

size,D,V,J,CDR3,DNA
.,.,TRBV12-3/TRBV12-4,TRBJ2-4,CASSFGFNIQYF,TGTGCCAGCAGTTTCGGCTTTAACATTCAGTACTTC
.,.,TRBV28,TRBJ1-6,CASSLGLWGGTDSPLHF,TGTGCCAGCAGTTTAGGCCTCTGGGGAGGGACTGATTCACCCCTCCACTTT
.,.,TRBV5-4,TRBJ2-7,CASSLASGASYEQYF,TGTGCCAGCAGCTTGGCATCAGGGGCCTCCTACGAGCAGTACTTC
.,.,TRBV3-1/TRBV3-2,TRBJ1-6,CASSQVYRDGNSPLHF,TGTGCCAGCAGCCAAGTTTATCGAGACGGTAATTCACCCCTCCACTTT
.,.,TRBV6-5,TRBJ1-1,CASGFRDTEAFF,TGTGCCAGCGGGTTTAGGGACACTGAAGCTTTCTTT
.,.,TRBV5-1,TRBJ2-3,CASSLVISADTQYF,TGCGCCAGCAGCTTGGTGATCTCTGCAGATACGCAGTATTTT
.,.,TRBV30,TRBJ2-7,CAWLTVYEQYF,TGTGCCTGGTTGACAGTTTACGAGCAGTACTTC
.,TRBD1,TRBV6-2/TRBV6-3,TRBJ1-2,CASSQPTGQNYGYTF,TGTGCCAGCAGTCAACCGACAGGGCAGAACTATGGCTACACCTTC
.,TRBD1,TRBV6-4,TRBJ1-3,CASNLTDRVTSTGNTIYF,TGTGCCAGCAACCTTACGGACAGGGTAACATCTACTGGAAACACCATATATTTT
few,TRBD1,TRBV19,TRBJ1-5,CASSTQGAGQPQHF,TGTGCCAGTAGTACACAGGGGGCCGGTCAGCCCCAGCATTTT
.,TRBD2,TRBV19,TRBJ2-3,CASRLAGGTDTQYF,TGTGCCAGCCGACTAGCGGGAGGCACAGATACGCAGTATTTT
.,.,TRBV5-1,TRBJ2-5,CACTEGEGQETQYF,TGCGCCTGCACAGAGGGGGAAGGCCAAGAGACCCAGTACTTC
.,.,TRBV7-2,TRBJ1-4,CASSFKLGEGQKLFF,TGTGCCAGCAGCTTTAAGCTGGGCGAGGGTCAAAAACTGTTTTTT
.,.,TRBV4-2,TRBJ1-5,CASSQGQNNQPQHF,TGTGCCAGCAGCCAAGGACAGAACAATCAGCCCCAGCATTTT
.,.,TRBV27,TRBJ1-6,CASSLRDYNSPLHF,TGTGCCAGCAGTTTGAGGGACTATAATTCACCCCTCCACTTT
.,TRBD1,TRBV28,TRBJ1-2,CASRPGTGTRSGYTF,TGTGCCAGCAGACCGGGGACAGGGACAAGGAGTGGCTACACCTTC
.,.,TRBV9,TRBJ1-4,CASSVGQDNEKLFF,TGTGCCAGCAGCGTAGGTCAGGATAATGAAAAACTGTTTTTT
.,.,TRBV7-2,TRBJ1-1,CASSFAGYTEAFF,TGTGCCAGCAGCTTTGCAGGATACACTGAAGCTTTCTTT
.,.,TRBV7-2,TRBJ1-3,CASSPRQPNSGNTIYF,TGTGCCAGCAGCCCGAGACAGCCAAACTCTGGAAACACCATATATTTT
.,TRBD2,TRBV4-1,TRBJ2-1,CASSQGGLAAWRAYNEQFF,TGCGCCAGCAGCCAAGGGGGACTAGCGGCGTGGCGAGCCTACAATGAGCAGTTCTTC
.,.,TRBV5-1,TRBJ1-2,CASSLDPNRRDYGYTF,TGCGCCAGCAGCTTGGACCCGAATCGACGGGACTATGGCTACACCTTC
.,.,TRBV21-1,TRBJ2-2,CASSHWDGNTGELFF,TGTGCCAGCAGCCATTGGGACGGAAACACCGGGGAGCTGTTTTTT
.,.,TRBV7-6,TRBJ1-3,CASSLEGGSGNTIYF,TGTGCCAGCAGCTTAGAAGGAGGCTCTGGAAACACCATATATTTT
.,TRBD2,TRBV28,TRBJ2-1,CASSLLGLAGFNEQFF,TGTGCCAGCAGTCTACTGGGACTAGCGGGTTTTAATGAGCAGTTCTTC
.,.,TRBV7-9,TRBJ2-5,CASSFLPSTWTQYF,TGTGCCAGCAGCTTTCTCCCCTCAACCTGGACCCAGTACTTC
.,.,TRBV6-5,TRBJ1-2,CASSYTGGTYGYTF,TGTGCCAGCAGTTACACGGGGGGGACCTATGGCTACACCTTC
.,TRBD1,TRBV6-2/TRBV6-3,TRBJ1-5,CASNPTGIHQPQHF,TGTGCCAGCAACCCGACAGGGATTCATCAGCCCCAGCATTTT
.,.,TRBV30,TRBJ1-3,CAWDRTSGNTIYF,TGTGCCTGGGACCGGACCTCTGGAAACACCATATATTTT
.,TRBD1,TRBV7-8,TRBJ2-1,CASSPRQGPRSALEQFF,TGTGCCAGCAGCCCCCGACAGGGGCCTAGGAGCGCCCTTGAGCAGTTCTTC
few,.,TRBV19,TRBJ2-6,CASSPTGGANVLTF,TGTGCCAGTAGCCCAACGGGTGGGGCCAACGTCCTGACTTTC
.,TRBD2,TRBV9,TRBJ2-7,CASSASPGGYEQYF,TGTGCCAGCAGCGCCAGCCCGGGGGGCTACGAGCAGTACTTC
.,.,TRBV4-3,TRBJ2-5,CASSQGLKETQYF,TGCGCCAGCAGCCAAGGGCTGAAAGAGACCCAGTACTTC
.,.,TRBV27,TRBJ2-3,CASRWEPGGSTDTQYF,TGTGCCAGCAGATGGGAACCAGGGGGGAGCACAGATACGCAGTATTTT
once,TRBD2,TRBV11-3,TRBJ2-3,CASSPNGGRSTDTQYF,TGTGCCAGCAGCCCGAACGGGGGGAGGAGCACAGATACGCAGTATTTT
.,.,TRBV12-3/TRBV12-4,TRBJ1-2,CASTWSLNYGYTF,TGTGCCAGCACCTGGTCCCTTAACTATGGCTACACCTTC
.,TRBD2,TRBV5-1,TRBJ2-1,CASTTGGSYNEQFF,TGCGCCAGCACCACGGGAGGGTCGTACAATGAGCAGTTCTTC
.,.,TRBV7-2,TRBJ2-5,CASSLGPIGTSQETQYF,TGTGCCAGCAGCTTAGGACCCATCGGGACCTCCCAAGAGACCCAGTACTTC
.,.,TRBV6-5,TRBJ2-1,CASSRPGLASNEQFF,TGTGCCAGCAGCCGACCGGGACTCGCTTCGAATGAGCAGTTCTTC
.,.,TRBV27,TRBJ2-1,CASSLFLGMRYNEQFF,TGTGCCAGCAGTTTATTTTTGGGGATGCGCTACAATGAGCAGTTCTTC
.,.,TRBV27,TRBJ1-5,CASSLQGYQPQHF,TGTGCCAGCAGTTTGCAAGGGTATCAGCCCCAGCATTTT
once,TRBD1,TRBV28,TRBJ1-2,CATGQGAFGYTF,TGTGCCACCGGACAGGGGGCATTTGGCTACACCTTC
once,TRBD2,TRBV10-3,TRBJ2-5,CAICNPTSGEETQYF,TGTGCCATTTGCAACCCTACTAGCGGGGAAGAGACCCAGTACTTC
.,TRBD1,TRBV24-1,TRBJ1-2,CATSDTRTGIADYTF,TGTGCCACCAGTGATACCCGGACAGGAATCGCAGACTACACCTTC
.,.,TRBV30,TRBJ1-6,CAWRQSGKGGSYNSPLHF,TGTGCCTGGAGGCAATCAGGGAAAGGGGGCTCCTATAATTCACCCCTCCACTTT
.,.,TRBV7-2,TRBJ1-5,CASSLQSGRSAGQPQHF,TGTGCCAGCAGCTTACAGTCGGGTCGATCAGCGGGTCAGCCCCAGCATTTT
.,TRBD1,TRBV28,TRBJ2-7,CASIKAGQGANEQYF,TGTGCCAGTATTAAAGCGGGACAGGGGGCGAACGAGCAGTACTTC
.,TRBD1,TRBV7-3,TRBJ2-1,CASSLVGQGNEQFF,TGTGCCAGCAGCTTAGTGGGACAGGGCAATGAGCAGTTCTTC
.,.,TRBV11-2,TRBJ2-1,CASSFRKSRSYNEQFF,TGTGCCAGCAGCTTCCGGAAGTCGCGCTCCTACAATGAGCAGTTCTTC
.,.,TRBV9,TRBJ2-1,CASSVDWTTIHEQFF,TGTGCCAGCAGCGTAGATTGGACCACAATCCATGAGCAGTTCTTC
.,.,TRBV5-5,TRBJ2-7,CASIRSSAGYEQYF,TGTGCCAGCATCCGATCCAGTGCGGGTTACGAGCAGTACTTC
.,TRBD1,TRBV11-2,TRBJ1-2,CASSLAGQGGYGYTF,TGTGCCAGCAGCTTAGCTGGACAGGGTGGCTATGGCTACACCTTC
.,.,TRBV29-1,TRBJ2-7,CSVSLGPNEQYF,TGCAGCGTTTCGTTAGGGCCCAACGAGCAGTACTTC
.,TRBD2,TRBV7-9,TRBJ2-7,CASSQRTSGRVSYEQYF,TGTGCCAGCAGCCAAAGGACTAGCGGGAGGGTTAGCTACGAGCAGTACTTC
.,TRBD1,TRBV7-2,TRBJ1-5,CASSLWGQGGEPQHF,TGTGCCAGCAGCTTATGGGGACAGGGGGGGGAGCCCCAGCATTTT